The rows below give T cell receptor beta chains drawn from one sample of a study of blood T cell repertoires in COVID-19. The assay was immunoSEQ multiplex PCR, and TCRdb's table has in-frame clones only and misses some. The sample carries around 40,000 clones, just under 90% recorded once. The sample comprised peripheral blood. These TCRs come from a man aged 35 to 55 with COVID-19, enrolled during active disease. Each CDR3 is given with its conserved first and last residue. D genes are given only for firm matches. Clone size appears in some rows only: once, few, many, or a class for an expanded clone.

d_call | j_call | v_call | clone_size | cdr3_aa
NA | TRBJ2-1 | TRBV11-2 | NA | CASSLNLVLNNEQFF
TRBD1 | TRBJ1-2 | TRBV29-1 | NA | CSVMDRTNYGYTF
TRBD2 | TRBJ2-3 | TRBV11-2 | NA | CASSFTSGGTDTQYF
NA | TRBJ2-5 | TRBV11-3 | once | CASSFGAGVETQYF
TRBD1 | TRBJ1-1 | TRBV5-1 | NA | CASSWGTGGGTEAFF
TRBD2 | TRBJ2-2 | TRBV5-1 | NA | CASSLSGGYTGELFF
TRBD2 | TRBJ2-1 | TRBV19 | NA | CASSDLAGDNEQFF
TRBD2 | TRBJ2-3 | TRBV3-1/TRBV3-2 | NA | CASNREGLGADTQYF
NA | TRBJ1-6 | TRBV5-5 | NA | CASLDGTYNSPLHF
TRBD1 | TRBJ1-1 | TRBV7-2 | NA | CASSRRTGEAFF
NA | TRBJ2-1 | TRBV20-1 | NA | CSASLYNEQFF
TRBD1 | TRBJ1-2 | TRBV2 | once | CASRSAGQSYGYTF
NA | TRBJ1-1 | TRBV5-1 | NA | CASSFGGRNTEAFF
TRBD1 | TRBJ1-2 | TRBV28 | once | CASSPRTGNYGYTF
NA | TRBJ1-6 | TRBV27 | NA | CASSLSGGLGGSPLHF
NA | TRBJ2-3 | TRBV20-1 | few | CSASRPHGGPADTQYF
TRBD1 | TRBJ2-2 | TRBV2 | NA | CASTTRTGVTGELFF
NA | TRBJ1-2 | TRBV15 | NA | CATSRTGLYGYTF
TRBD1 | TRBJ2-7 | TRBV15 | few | CATSRETGTASEQYF
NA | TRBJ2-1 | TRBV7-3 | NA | CASSSPPGEQFF
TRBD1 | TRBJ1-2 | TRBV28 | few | CASSLTGGGYGYTF
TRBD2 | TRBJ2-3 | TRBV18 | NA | CASSPRGAGASDTQYF
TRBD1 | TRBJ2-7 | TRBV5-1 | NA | CASSLLLRDRGDEQYF
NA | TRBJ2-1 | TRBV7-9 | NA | CASSLAQNRNEQFF
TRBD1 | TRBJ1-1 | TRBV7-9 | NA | CASSRDSQNTEAFF
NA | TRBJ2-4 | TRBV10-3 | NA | CAISGGEVAKNIQYF
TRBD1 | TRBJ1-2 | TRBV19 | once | CASRWTGTNYGYTF
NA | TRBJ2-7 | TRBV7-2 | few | CASSFRGGQDSYEQYF
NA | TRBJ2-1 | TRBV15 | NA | CATSRAGVNEQFF
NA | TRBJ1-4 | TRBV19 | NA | CASDGGRKKLFF
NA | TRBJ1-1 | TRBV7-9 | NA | CASSLLNVGQDTEAFF
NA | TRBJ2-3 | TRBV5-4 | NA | CASSKDITDTQYF